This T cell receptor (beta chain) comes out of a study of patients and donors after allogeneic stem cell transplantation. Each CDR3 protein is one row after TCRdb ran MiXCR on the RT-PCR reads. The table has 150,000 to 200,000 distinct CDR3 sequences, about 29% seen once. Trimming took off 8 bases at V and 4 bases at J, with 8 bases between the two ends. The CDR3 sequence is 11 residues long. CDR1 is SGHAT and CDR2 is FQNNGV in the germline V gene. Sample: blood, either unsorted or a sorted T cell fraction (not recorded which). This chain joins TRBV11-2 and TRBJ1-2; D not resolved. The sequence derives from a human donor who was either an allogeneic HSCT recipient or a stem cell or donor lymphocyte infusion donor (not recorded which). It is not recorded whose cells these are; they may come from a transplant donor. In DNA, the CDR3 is TGTGCCAGCGGTCTCTCCTATGGCTACACCTTC. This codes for CASGLSYGYTF.